This note documents a single T cell receptor beta chain sequence. Its target is not known. These data originate in a study of PD-L1 blockade in urothelial cancer. About the research overall: The year 2014 saw patients start atezolizumab, 1,200 mg intravenously every 3 weeks. About 85% of the 29 patients were men with bladder-origin urothelial cancer. The study, taken as a whole, reports: Durable-benefit cases showed more tumor-associated blood clone expansion at 3 weeks. Below-median blood TCR clonality before treatment forecast better survival.

The V and J ends lost 5 bases and 0 bases, in that order; junction bases with no gene match: 6. Germline CDR1 reads SEHNR; CDR2 reads FQNEAQ (reference sequence). This CDR3 is built from 15 residues. Generated by immunoSEQ multiplex PCR, the TCRdb table keeps only in-frame clones and is missing some. This table has some 120,000 clones, roughly 88% appearing once. Time point meaning: peripheral blood 6 weeks after treatment start. The V gene is TRBV7-9, the J gene TRBJ1-2; 7 bases line up with TRBD1. The receptor was derived from a man in his forties or fifties with urothelial cancer. The sequencing here drew on PBMCs, taken around atezolizumab (anti-PD-L1) treatment. The CDR3 protein is CASSDRDSSNYGYTF. CDR3 coding DNA: TGTGCCAGCAGCGACCGGGACAGTTCTAACTATGGCTACACCTTC.